This T cell receptor beta chain was observed in a study of T cell repertoires in cytomegalovirus infection. Study overall: Shared public TCR beta signatures pointed to both CMV infection and a matching HLA type.

One entry per CDR3 protein, called by TCRdb with MiXCR from the reads. The sample holds around 360,000 distinct CDR3 sequences, roughly 34% seen once. This clonotype was detected many times. Antigen specificity is unknown. Sequencing was performed on cultured PBMCs, taken from culture after CMV antigen stimulation. The sequence was collected from a human donor in good health (CMV status not recorded). Some clones in this sample may be carry-over from other donors' samples.

Written as DNA, the CDR3 is TGTGCCAGCAGCCTTCAGGGGGAGGGCACTGAAGCTTTCTTT. It specifies CASSLQGEGTEAFF. V gene TRBV7-2 combines with J gene TRBJ1-1, with TRBD1 matching 7 bases. Germline trimming cut 5 bases from V and 4 bases from J; bases unmatched to any gene: 7. The CDR3 has 14 amino acids. Per germline, CDR1 SGHTA and CDR2 FQGNSA.